The 14 T cell receptor beta chains below all came from one sample that was sequenced in a study of technical replicates of blood from a handful of donors. Measured with immunoSEQ multiplex PCR; TCRdb has only the in-frame clones, and not every one. Of some 70,000 clones listed, approximately 90% are singletons. Sequencing was done on a sample of PBMCs. The receptor source for this set is a human donor in good health. Some clones in this sample may be carry-over from other donors' samples.

V usage is TRBV12-5 and J usage is TRBJ2-5; possibly TRBD2 for D (5 bases). The germline V gene encodes CDR1 LGHNT and CDR2 FRNRAP. V gave up 9 bases and J gave up 5 bases, with 10 bases separating them. The CDR3 loop spans 11 amino acids. In DNA, the CDR3 is TGTGCTAGCGGACCGGGGGAGACCCAGTACTTC. As protein: CASGPGETQYF.

The V and J genes are TRBV30 and TRBJ1-6; D is perhaps TRBD1 (5 bases). With 3 bases removed from V and 0 bases from J, the gap between germline ends came to 15 bases. The CDR3 consists of 17 residues. The germline V gene has CDR1 GTSNPN and CDR2 SVGIG (reference sequence). DNA for the CDR3: TGTGCCTGGAGCCCCCCGACAGCCCTCTCCTATAATTCACCCCTCCACTTT. This codes for CAWSPPTALSYNSPLHF.

The chain couples TRBV2 to TRBJ2-1; TRBD2 aligns across 14 bases. The CDR3 runs to 15 residues. The V segment lost 7 bases and the J segment 7 bases; nucleotides outside the gene matches: 6. Germline CDR1 and CDR2: SNHLY and FYNNEI. CDR3 sequence: CASKRGTSGRNEQFF. CDR3 nucleotides: TGTGCCAGCAAACGTGGGACTAGCGGGAGAAATGAGCAGTTCTTC.

The rearrangement links TRBV15 to TRBJ2-3, with TRBD2 matching 9 bases. The CDR3 is 14 residues long. Germline CDR1 LNHNV, CDR2 YYDKDF (reference sequence). The trim removed 9 bases at V and 3 bases at J, leaving 7 bases unmatched. This chain's CDR3 is CATEAGGHTDTQYF. The CDR3 DNA sequence: TGTGCCACGGAAGCGGGGGGTCATACAGATACGCAGTATTTT.

In DNA form, the CDR3 reads TGTGCCAGCAGTTACACAGGGTCCGATGGCTACACCTTC. Translating gives CASSYTGSDGYTF. The rearrangement links TRBV6-6 to TRBJ1-2; maybe TRBD1 (6 bases). Germline V gives CDR1 MNHNY, CDR2 SVGAGI (reference sequence). With 2 bases removed from V and 6 bases from J, the gap between germline ends came to 10 bases. The CDR3 sequence is 13 residues long.

The V call is TRBV7-9, the J call TRBJ1-4; D ambiguous. The CDR3 extends over 16 amino acids. Germline CDR1 and CDR2: SEHNR and FQNEAQ (reference sequence). The germline V and J ends were trimmed by 5 bases and 0 bases, with 13 bases remaining between them. The CDR3 region is CASSPSPGATNEKLFF. CDR3 bases: TGTGCCAGCAGCCCCTCCCCAGGTGCAACTAATGAAAAACTGTTTTTT. The whole variable domain, filled in from reference TRBV7-9 and TRBJ1-4, reads DTGVSQNPRHKITKRGQNVTFRCDPISEHNRLYWYRQTLGQGPEFLTYFQNEAQLEKSRLLSDRFSAERPKGSFSTLEIQRTEQGDSAMYLCASSPSPGATNEKLFFGSGTQLSVL.

The chain couples TRBV14 to TRBJ2-1; the match to TRBD2 covers 7 bases. The CDR3 is 13 amino acids. Germline assignment: CDR1 SGHDN and CDR2 FVKESK. The CDR3: CATRMGGVDEQFF. DNA for the CDR3: TGTGCGACTCGAATGGGAGGGGTGGATGAGCAGTTCTTC. Variable domain in full (rest from reference TRBV14 and TRBJ2-1): EAGVTQFPSHSVIEKGQTVTLRCDPISGHDNLYWYRRVMGKEIKFLLHFVKESKQDESGMPNNRFLAERTGGTYSTLKVQPAELEDSGVYFCATRMGGVDEQFFGPGTRLTVL.

This chain joins TRBV11-2 and TRBJ2-2; TRBD2 is a possible D gene (6 bases). Per the germline V gene, CDR1 is SGHAT and CDR2 is FQNNGV. The CDR3 consists of 14 residues. Trimming shortened V by 3 bases and J by 7 bases, and 12 bases separated the two germline ends. The CDR3 DNA reads TGTGCCAGCAGCTTTCTATGGGAGGTCGGGGAGCTGTTTTTT. It translates to CASSFLWEVGELFF.

The chain has TRBV6-5 and TRBJ2-2; the match to TRBD2 covers 8 bases. The V segment lost 4 bases and the J segment 1 base; nucleotides outside the gene matches: 2. The CDR3 sequence is 15 residues long. In germline, CDR1 is MNHEY, CDR2 SVGAGI. CDR3 coding DNA: TGTGCCAGCAGTTTGACTAGCGAGAACACCGGGGAGCTGTTTTTT. It specifies CASSLTSENTGELFF.

The chain carries TRBV2 and TRBJ2-1; possible D gene TRBD2, 5 bases. CDR3 length equals 15 residues. CDR1 and CDR2 (germline): SNHLY, FYNNEI. V lost 7 bases and J 2 bases, leaving 15 bases between the germline ends. The CDR3: CASIQAERAYNEQFF. The CDR3 DNA reads TGTGCCAGCATTCAGGCGGAGAGGGCCTACAATGAGCAGTTCTTC.

V and J are TRBV7-2 and TRBJ2-5; 10 nucleotides agree with TRBD2. CDR3 length: 16 residues. CDR1 SGHTA and CDR2 FQGNSA come from the germline V gene. J lost 2 bases, V lost 6 bases, and 9 bases had no gene match. CDR3 sequence (DNA): TGTGCCAGCAGGAAAACTAGCGGGGCGCTTCAAGAGACCCAGTACTTC. It specifies CASRKTSGALQETQYF.

V is TRBV19 and J is TRBJ1-4; unclear D gene. Germline V gene sequence: CDR1 LNHDA, CDR2 SQIVND (reference sequence). The CDR3 is 14 residues long. Trimming left V 5 bases short and J 5 bases short, with 12 bases between. The CDR3 DNA follows: TGTGCCAGTAGTCGGGGTTGGGTCAATGAAAAACTGTTTTTT. It is translated as CASSRGWVNEKLFF.

J is TRBJ2-3 and V is TRBV20-1, with D possibly TRBD1 on 5 matching bases. In germline, CDR1 is DFQATT, CDR2 SNEGSKA (reference sequence). The CDR3 covers 11 residues. V was trimmed by 6 bases and J by 9 bases, leaving 13 bases between them. CDR3 coding DNA: TGCAGTGCGCAGGGTGTGTCGACGCAGTATTTT. It translates to CSAQGVSTQYF.

The J gene is TRBJ1-5, the V gene TRBV27, with TRBD1 matching 7 bases. CDR1 is MNHEY, CDR2 SMNVEV, per germline (reference sequence). The CDR3 spans 13 residues. Trimming at V came to 5 bases and at J to 7 bases, leaving 5 bases not matched to a gene. The CDR3 nucleotides read TGTGCCAGCAGTCTCGGACAGGCCCAGCCCCAGCATTTT. Protein: CASSLGQAQPQHF.